The 7 T cell receptor beta chains below were found in one sample sequenced in a study of blood T cell repertoires in COVID-19. Some clones are missing from TCRdb's copy, which holds only in-frame ones; the method was immunoSEQ multiplex PCR. The table records hundreds of thousands of clones, 80% to 90% of them present only once. Material: peripheral blood. Receptors were obtained from a man aged 35 to 55 with acute or convalescent COVID-19.

This chain links TRBV3-1 (or the pseudogene TRBV3-2) with TRBJ1-5; a weak D match, TRBD1 (6 bases). Per the germline V gene, CDR1 is LGHDT and CDR2 is YNNKEL (reference sequence). The length of the CDR3 is 16 residues. V dropped 0 bases and J dropped 6 bases, with 15 bases sitting between them. The CDR3 nucleotides read TGTGCCAGCAGCCAAGATCATAGGGGGGGTATTCAGCCCCAGCATTTT. Translation: CASSQDHRGGIQPQHF.

The CDR3 here is CASSMASGRYGDEQFF. Written as DNA, the CDR3 is TGTGCCAGTAGTATGGCTAGCGGGAGATATGGGGATGAGCAGTTCTTC. The chain is built from TRBV19 and TRBJ2-1; 10 nucleotides align to TRBD2. Germline V CDR1 and CDR2: LNHDA, SQIVND (reference sequence). Losses at the gene ends were 3 bases for V and 8 bases for J; bases not matched to a gene: 10. The CDR3 is made up of 16 amino acids.

This clone is a singleton in its sample. A junction end diverges from the germline sequence, so it may reflect a read error. This chain's CDR3 is CASSLGLAEYVF. CDR3 nucleotides: TGTGCCAGCAGCTTAGGACTAGCGGAATACGTCTTC. The rearrangement joins TRBV11-2 to TRBJ2-4; 9 nucleotides line up with TRBD2. The CDR3 sequence is 12 residues long. Germline V gene sequence: CDR1 SGHAT, CDR2 FQNNGV.

V usage is TRBV7-2 and J usage is TRBJ1-4, with TRBD1 as a possible D gene (6 bases). The CDR3 contains 16 residues. V was clipped by 5 bases and J by 4 bases, with 17 bases between them. The V gene's germline CDR1 is SGHTA and CDR2 FQGNSA. CDR3 residues: CASSPGSGQINEKLFF. DNA of the CDR3: TGTGCCAGCAGCCCCGGGTCTGGACAGATTAATGAAAAACTGTTTTTT.

The J gene is TRBJ1-1, the V gene TRBV18; maybe TRBD1 (5 bases). The CDR3 sequence is 14 residues long. Trimming left V 8 bases short and J 2 bases short, with 15 bases between. In germline, CDR1 is KGHSH, CDR2 LQKENI. CDR3 nucleotide sequence: TGTGCCAGCGTGACAGTTAGGGGAAACACTGAAGCTTTCTTT. Residues: CASVTVRGNTEAFF.

The V gene is TRBV5-8, the J gene TRBJ2-1; D unresolved. The V and J ends lost 1 base and 0 bases respectively, with 11 bases between them. Germline V gives CDR1 SGHTS, CDR2 YDEGEE. The CDR3 is 16 amino acids. The CDR3 coding sequence is TGTGCCAGCAGCTTGTTCGTGGGCCCCTCCTACAATGAGCAGTTCTTC. It codes for CASSLFVGPSYNEQFF.

The chain uses TRBV6-5 and TRBJ2-7; D is perhaps TRBD1 (6 bases). The CDR3 loop spans 15 amino acids. Trimming took 8 bases from V and 4 from J, leaving 21 bases between them. Germline CDR1 and CDR2: MNHEY and SVGAGI. CDR3 sequence: CASGAHRAWDYEQYF. The CDR3 DNA reads TGTGCCAGCGGCGCTCACAGGGCCTGGGATTACGAGCAGTACTTC.